In its sample, the clone carrying this TCR beta chain was seen many times. Its antigen remains unidentified. Using a J-beta primer mix together with a sample-barcoded 5' primer, a second PCR was run for 7 to 11 cycles. Samples each returned at least 2.5 million CDR3-containing paired-end reads. MiXCR was run by TCRdb on the 5' RACE reads, yielding one entry per CDR3 protein. The top ten hold 15% to 20% of the sample, which has hundreds of thousands of distinct CDR3 sequences, 29% seen once. These data originate in a study of blood T cells in healthy people across ages. Study-level background: Through template switching, about one barcoded beta molecule was captured per two T cells, as measured in model experiments. Broader study findings: Strongly correlated with naive T cell percentage was TCR beta diversity. Researchers deemed the diversity estimates from one million T cells underestimates.

The CDR3 extends over 14 amino acids. Trimming removed 3 bases from V and 1 base from J, with 9 bases in between. The specimen was blood. The origin of this receptor is a woman at least 80 years old in good health. The chain uses TRBV12-3 or TRBV12-4 and TRBJ1-1; unclear D gene. In nucleotides, the CDR3 is TGTGCCAGCAGTTTCGGACCTTCGAACACTGAAGCTTTCTTT. It yields the protein CASSFGPSNTEAFF.